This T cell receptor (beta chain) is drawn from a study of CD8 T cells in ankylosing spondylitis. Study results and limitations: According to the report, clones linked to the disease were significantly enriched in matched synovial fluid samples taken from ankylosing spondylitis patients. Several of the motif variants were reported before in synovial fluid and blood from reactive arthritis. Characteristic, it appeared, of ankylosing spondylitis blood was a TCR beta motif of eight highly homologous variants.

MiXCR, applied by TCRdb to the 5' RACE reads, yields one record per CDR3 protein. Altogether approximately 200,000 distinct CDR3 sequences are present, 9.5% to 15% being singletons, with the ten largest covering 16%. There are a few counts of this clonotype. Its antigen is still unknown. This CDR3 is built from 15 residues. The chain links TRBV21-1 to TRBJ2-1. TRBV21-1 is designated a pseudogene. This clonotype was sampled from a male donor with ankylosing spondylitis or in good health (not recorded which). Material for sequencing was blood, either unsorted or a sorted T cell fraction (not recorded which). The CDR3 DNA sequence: TGTGCCAGCGGTATATGTGGGAGCTCCTACAATGAGCAGTTCTTC. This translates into CASGICGSSYNEQFF.